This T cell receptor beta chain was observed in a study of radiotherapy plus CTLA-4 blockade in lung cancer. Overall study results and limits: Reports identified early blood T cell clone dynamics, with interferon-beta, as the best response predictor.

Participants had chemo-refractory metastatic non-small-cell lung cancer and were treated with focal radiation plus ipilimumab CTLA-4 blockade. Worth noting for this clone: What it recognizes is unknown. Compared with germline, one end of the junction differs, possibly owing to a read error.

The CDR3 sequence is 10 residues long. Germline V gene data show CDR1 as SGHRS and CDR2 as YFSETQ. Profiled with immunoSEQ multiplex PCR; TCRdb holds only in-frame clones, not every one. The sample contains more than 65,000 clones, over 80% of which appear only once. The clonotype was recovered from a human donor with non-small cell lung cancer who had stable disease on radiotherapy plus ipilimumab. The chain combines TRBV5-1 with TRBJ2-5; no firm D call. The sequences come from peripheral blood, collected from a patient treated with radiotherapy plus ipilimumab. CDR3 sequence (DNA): TGCGCCAGGGGATCCCGGGCTCGTAACTTC. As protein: CARGSRARNF.